This passage covers 13 T cell receptor beta chains from one sample sequenced in a study of shared clonotypes between healthy human individuals. Sequenced by immunoSEQ multiplex PCR; TCRdb stores in-frame clones only, minus some. Of roughly 1,100,000 clones in the sample, about 75% are singletons; the top ten hold approximately 1.5%. The sample was memory CD4+ T cells sorted from blood. Subset specified: CD45RA-negative fraction. The origin of the receptors is a man aged 18 to 29 in good health.

V is TRBV20-1 and J is TRBJ2-3; no definite D call. Trimming removed 5 bases from V and 4 bases from J, with 7 bases in between. CDR3 length: 11 residues. Germline V gives CDR1 DFQATT, CDR2 SNEGSKA (reference sequence). The chain's CDR3 is CSARKADTQYF. In nucleotides, the CDR3 is TGCAGTGCTCGGAAGGCAGATACGCAGTATTTT.

The chain has TRBV5-6 and TRBJ1-1; D is unresolved. From germline, CDR1 is SGHDT and CDR2 YYEEEE. CDR3 length equals 15 residues. V gave up 1 base and J gave up 3 bases, with 13 bases separating them. CDR3 bases: TGTGCCAGCAGCTTGAGTGGTATGCGGCACACTGAAGCTTTCTTT. It specifies CASSLSGMRHTEAFF.

This clone occurred once. The chain couples TRBV7-2 to TRBJ1-5, with D tentatively TRBD1 (5 bases). V lost 5 bases and J 0 bases, leaving 11 bases between the germline ends. In germline, CDR1 is SGHTA, CDR2 FQGNSA. The CDR3 length is 15 residues. The CDR3 loop is CASSQTRVSNQPQHF. The CDR3 coding sequence is TGTGCCAGCAGCCAAACCAGGGTTAGCAATCAGCCCCAGCATTTT.

A single count supports this clone. CDR3 coding DNA: TGTGCCAGCAGGGCACAGGGGGCAAAGGAAAATACGCAGTATTTT. Translated, it gives CASRAQGAKENTQYF. The gene calls are TRBV6-5 and TRBJ2-3, with 9 bases matching TRBD1. CDR3 length equals 15 residues. J gave up 7 bases and V 6 bases, and 11 bases lay outside the gene matches. Germline V gives CDR1 MNHEY, CDR2 SVGAGI.

The rearrangement links TRBV18 to TRBJ1-2, with a weak D call TRBD1 (5 bases). Germline V gene sequence: CDR1 KGHSH, CDR2 LQKENI. The ends were cut back, 3 bases at V and 2 bases at J, with 7 bases in the middle. CDR3 length equals 13 residues. CDR3 region: CASSPRENYGYTF. The CDR3 DNA reads TGTGCCAGCTCACCCAGGGAGAACTATGGCTACACCTTC.

The V and J genes are TRBV30 and TRBJ1-5; tentatively, D is TRBD1 (5 bases). The CDR3 totals 16 residues. Germline V gives CDR1 GTSNPN, CDR2 SVGIG (reference sequence). The ends were cut back, 0 bases at V and 0 bases at J, with 12 bases in the middle. DNA of the CDR3: TGTGCCTGGAGTGTACGGGGGTGGAGTAGCAATCAGCCCCAGCATTTT. This gives the protein CAWSVRGWSSNQPQHF.

Regarding this clone: Other DNA sequences in this sample translate to the same CDR3. The chain links TRBV7-9 to TRBJ1-6; no reliable D call. Trimming stripped 1 base from V and 2 bases from J, with 3 bases between. The CDR3 extends over 14 amino acids. The germline gives CDR1 SEHNR, CDR2 FQNEAQ (reference sequence). The CDR3 DNA is TGTGCCAGCAGCTTAGACACCTATAATTCACCCCTCCACTTT. It encodes CASSLDTYNSPLHF.

The rearrangement joins TRBV10-1 to TRBJ2-1, with 9 bases lining up with TRBD1. With V trimmed by 8 bases and J by 4 bases, 6 bases remained unmatched. The V gene's germline CDR1 is WNHNN and CDR2 SYGVQD (reference sequence). The CDR3 is 14 amino acids. CDR3: CASGRGTGYNEQFF. The CDR3, as DNA: TGCGCCAGCGGACGGGGGACAGGGTACAATGAGCAGTTCTTC.

V is TRBV6-5 and J is TRBJ1-1; D not resolved. CDR1 is MNHEY, CDR2 SVGAGI, per germline. This CDR3 has 12 residues. Deletions cut 8 bases from V and 5 bases from J, with 12 bases between. CDR3 nucleotide sequence: TGTGCCAGCTGGCGATGGGAGACTGAAGCTTTCTTT. Its translation: CASWRWETEAFF.

The V and J genes are TRBV6-1 and TRBJ1-6; 12 bases fit TRBD1. Per the germline V gene, CDR1 is MNHNS and CDR2 is SASEGT. This CDR3 is 14 amino acids long. V lost 6 bases to trimming and J lost 9 bases; unmatched junction nucleotides: 3. The CDR3 reads CASRGQGAGSPLHF. CDR3 DNA sequence: TGTGCCAGCAGGGGACAGGGGGCCGGTTCACCCCTCCACTTT.

This clone appeared a few times. In the same sample, other DNA sequences code for this CDR3. The CDR3 protein is CASSSPGLAYEQYF. The CDR3 DNA is TGTGCCAGCAGTTCTCCGGGACTAGCCTACGAGCAGTACTTC. The chain carries TRBV7-2 and TRBJ2-7, with 8 nucleotides matching TRBD2. The CDR3 sequence is 14 residues long. In germline, CDR1 is SGHTA, CDR2 FQGNSA. V gave up 6 bases and J gave up 2 bases; unmatched junction bases: 6.

The chain has TRBV7-6 and TRBJ2-2; 11 bases map to TRBD1. V gave up 3 bases and J gave up 1 base; unmatched junction bases: 1. The germline V gene encodes CDR1 SGHVS and CDR2 FNYEAQ. The CDR3 length is 16 residues. CDR3 in amino acids: CASSLDRGQNTGELFF. Here the CDR3 DNA reads TGTGCCAGCAGCTTGGACAGGGGGCAGAACACCGGGGAGCTGTTTTTT.

This chain links TRBV4-1 with TRBJ2-5; weak D call: TRBD2 (5 bases). V shed 3 bases and J shed 6 bases, with 14 bases lying between them. In germline, CDR1 is MGHRA, CDR2 YSYEKL. The CDR3 has 14 amino acids. The CDR3 here is CASSHGELGKTQYF. The DNA of the CDR3 is TGCGCCAGCAGCCACGGGGAGTTAGGGAAGACCCAGTACTTC.